Listed below are T cell receptor beta chains from one sample, sequenced in a study of blood T cell repertoires in COVID-19. Here immunoSEQ multiplex PCR was the method, and the copy in TCRdb shows in-frame clones only, minus some. This sample has tens of thousands of clones, with over 75% found just once. Sequencing was carried out using peripheral blood. These receptors originate from a human donor in a cohort sampled during active COVID-19. Both conserved end residues are part of each CDR3. The D gene is left open where the match is weak. A row's size may be missing; if present it is once, few, many or a size class.

clone size	D gene	V gene	J gene	CDR3 length	CDR3 protein	CDR3 DNA
.	.	TRBV5-5	TRBJ2-7	11	CASSKGVSVYF	TGTGCCAGCAGCAAAGGGGTTTCTGTGTACTTC
once	TRBD2	TRBV6-7	TRBJ2-5	19	CASSLLRFWAAGVSGTQYF	TGTGCCAGCAGCCTACTCCGGTTCTGGGCAGCGGGGGTTTCGGGGACCCAGTACTTC
.	TRBD2	TRBV7-6	TRBJ2-1	17	CASSLAAGGSSYNEQFF	TGTGCCAGCAGCTTAGCGGCGGGGGGGAGCTCCTACAATGAGCAGTTCTTC
.	.	TRBV4-2	TRBJ2-5	17	CASSQDPPGELGETQYF	TGTGCCAGCAGCCAAGATCCCCCGGGGGAGCTGGGAGAGACCCAGTACTTC
once	.	TRBV19	TRBJ2-6	18	CASSVSGLLLSGANVLTF	TGTGCCAGTAGTGTTTCGGGACTTTTACTTTCTGGGGCCAACGTCCTGACTTTC
.	.	TRBV12-3/TRBV12-4	TRBJ1-1	11	CASSKLTEAFF	TGTGCCAGCAGTAAATTAACTGAAGCTTTCTTT
.	TRBD1	TRBV4-2	TRBJ2-5	15	CASSQSRGQSETQYF	TGTGCCAGCAGCCAATCCAGGGGGCAGTCGGAGACCCAGTACTTC
.	.	TRBV27	TRBJ2-7	13	CASRRGYFDEQYF	TGTGCCAGCCGTCGAGGGTACTTCGACGAGCAGTACTTC
.	.	TRBV7-9	TRBJ1-4	14	CASSFGGDDEKLFF	TGTGCCAGCAGCTTCGGGGGGGATGATGAAAAACTGTTTTTT
once	TRBD1	TRBV9	TRBJ2-5	15	CASSTPGTGTETQYF	TGTGCCAGCAGCACTCCCGGGACAGGGACCGAGACCCAGTACTTC
.	.	TRBV15	TRBJ2-7	13	CATSREGGYEQYF	TGTGCCACCAGCAGAGAAGGGGGATACGAGCAGTACTTC
.	.	TRBV5-1	TRBJ1-1	14	CASSLVGGNTEAFF	TGCGCCAGCAGCTTGGTTGGTGGCAACACTGAAGCTTTCTTT
.	.	TRBV11-2	TRBJ1-3	17	CASSVKQVNPSGNTIYF	TGTGCCAGCAGCGTAAAACAGGTCAACCCCTCTGGAAACACCATATATTTT
.	TRBD1	TRBV19	TRBJ1-4	15	CASSIARGPREKLFF	TGTGCCAGTAGTATCGCGAGGGGGCCTCGTGAAAAACTGTTTTTT
.	.	TRBV11-2	TRBJ2-7	11	CASGRTYEQYF	TGTGCCAGTGGCCGAACCTACGAGCAGTACTTC
.	.	TRBV7-8	TRBJ2-3	15	CASSLAGGRTDTQYF	TGTGCCAGCAGCTTAGCGGGAGGTCGCACAGATACGCAGTATTTT
once	TRBD1	TRBV5-1	TRBJ2-1	16	CASSLQGALTPNEQFF	TGCGCCAGCAGCTTGCAGGGGGCCCTTACCCCCAATGAGCAGTTCTTC
.	TRBD1	TRBV19	TRBJ1-2	15	CASTLRTGESYGYTF	TGTGCCAGTACCCTTCGGACAGGGGAGAGCTATGGCTACACCTTC
.	TRBD1	TRBV5-1	TRBJ1-1	16	CASSLALQGANTEAFF	TGCGCCAGCAGCTTGGCCCTACAGGGGGCGAACACTGAAGCTTTCTTT
.	TRBD1	TRBV19	TRBJ2-5	15	CASSIAGQGQETQYF	TGTGCCAGTAGTATAGCGGGACAGGGACAAGAGACCCAGTACTTC
.	.	TRBV5-1	TRBJ2-2	21	CASSLWLRRVGVDVNTGELFF	TGCGCCAGCAGCTTGTGGCTTAGGCGGGTCGGGGTCGATGTGAACACCGGGGAGCTGTTTTTT
many	TRBD1	TRBV5-4	TRBJ2-7	15	CASSPWDSRLVEQYF	TGTGCCAGCAGTCCTTGGGACAGCCGGTTAGTCGAGCAGTACTTC
.	.	TRBV7-3	TRBJ2-2	12	CASSLLTGELFF	TGTGCCAGCAGCTTACTCACCGGGGAGCTGTTTTTT
.	TRBD1	TRBV7-9	TRBJ1-4	15	CASSFGTGGDEKLFF	TGTGCCAGCAGCTTCGGGACAGGGGGGGATGAAAAACTGTTTTTT
.	.	TRBV16	TRBJ1-2	13	CASSPATSSGYTF	TGTGCCAGCAGCCCCGCGACTTCTAGTGGCTACACCTTC
.	.	TRBV4-3	TRBJ2-7	13	CASSPGVGDEQYF	TGCGCCAGCAGCCCGGGGGTGGGGGACGAGCAGTACTTC
.	TRBD2	TRBV27	TRBJ2-7	13	CATSAGNSGEQYF	TGTGCCACCTCAGCGGGAAATTCGGGGGAGCAGTACTTC
.	.	TRBV18	TRBJ1-1	19	CASSPRRRADATRGTEAFF	TGTGCCAGCTCACCGAGGAGGAGGGCTGACGCGACACGGGGGACTGAAGCTTTCTTT
.	TRBD2	TRBV7-3	TRBJ2-1	15	CASSPAGGLGNEQFF	TGTGCCAGCAGCCCCGCGGGGGGGCTTGGCAATGAGCAGTTCTTC
.	.	TRBV9	TRBJ1-6	15	CASSARALGNSPLHF	TGTGCCAGCAGCGCGAGGGCGTTGGGGAATTCACCCCTCCACTTT
.	TRBD1	TRBV11-2	TRBJ2-1	15	CASSPPGQGYNEQFF	TGTGCCAGCAGCCCCCCCGGACAGGGCTACAATGAGCAGTTCTTC
.	TRBD2	TRBV6-1	TRBJ2-3	16	CASSDPGLASTDTQYF	TGTGCCAGCAGTGATCCGGGACTAGCGAGCACAGATACGCAGTATTTT
once	TRBD1	TRBV27	TRBJ1-4	14	CASSPQGLGEKLFF	TGTGCCAGCAGTCCACAGGGGCTCGGAGAAAAACTGTTTTTT
.	TRBD1	TRBV2	TRBJ2-5	14	CASSEQGALETQYF	TGTGCCAGCAGTGAACAGGGGGCCCTCGAGACCCAGTACTTC
.	TRBD1	TRBV28	TRBJ2-4	16	CASSRSRDRGRTIQYF	TGTGCCAGCAGCAGAAGCCGGGACAGGGGGCGGACCATTCAGTACTTC
.	.	TRBV27	TRBJ2-2	14	CASKYSGGTGELFF	TGTGCCAGCAAGTACTCTGGGGGGACCGGGGAGCTGTTTTTT
.	TRBD2	TRBV5-1	TRBJ2-1	16	CASSLGLAEIYNEQFF	TGCGCCAGCAGCTTGGGGCTAGCGGAGATATACAATGAGCAGTTCTTC
.	.	TRBV7-9	TRBJ2-5	13	CASSPAGGETQYF	TGTGCCAGCAGCCCCGCCGGGGGAGAGACCCAGTACTTC
.	.	TRBV4-3	TRBJ1-5	15	CASSQDGGGNQPQHF	TGCGCCAGCAGCCAAGATGGCGGGGGGAATCAGCCCCAGCATTTT
.	TRBD1	TRBV7-6	TRBJ1-1	16	CASSLGLTGMNTEAFF	TGTGCCAGCAGCTTAGGTCTGACAGGGATGAACACTGAAGCTTTCTTT
.	.	TRBV7-9	TRBJ2-5	14	CASSRGQLQETQYF	TGTGCCAGCAGCCGTGGACAGCTCCAAGAGACCCAGTACTTC
.	.	TRBV27	TRBJ1-2	17	CASSLFFVSGGNYGYTF	TGTGCCAGCAGTTTATTTTTTGTTTCGGGGGGGAACTATGGCTACACCTTC
.	.	TRBV5-6	TRBJ1-2	13	CASSFQRTYGYTF	TGTGCCAGCAGCTTCCAGCGAACCTATGGCTACACCTTC
.	TRBD1	TRBV28	TRBJ1-2	13	CASRQGSAYGYTF	TGTGCCAGTAGACAGGGATCGGCCTATGGCTACACCTTC
.	TRBD1	TRBV19	TRBJ1-1	14	CASSKGQGNTEAFF	TGTGCCAGTAGTAAGGGACAGGGGAACACTGAAGCTTTCTTT
.	.	TRBV6-5	TRBJ2-3	15	CASSYFPGSSDTQYF	TGTGCCAGCAGTTACTTCCCCGGGAGTTCAGATACGCAGTATTTT
.	TRBD2	TRBV19	TRBJ2-1	15	CASSIGLAGGDEQFF	TGTGCCAGTAGTATCGGACTAGCGGGGGGTGATGAGCAGTTCTTC
.	TRBD1	TRBV5-1	TRBJ2-1	18	CASSLAAPGQELYNEQFF	TGCGCCAGCAGCTTGGCGGCGCCGGGACAGGAACTATACAATGAGCAGTTCTTC
few	.	TRBV27	TRBJ1-6	15	CASRTQGFNNSPLHF	TGTGCCAGCAGAACACAGGGATTCAATAATTCACCCCTCCACTTT
once	.	TRBV5-6	TRBJ2-5	13	CASSLGIQETQYF	TGTGCCAGCAGCTTGGGTATTCAAGAGACCCAGTACTTC
.	.	TRBV27	TRBJ1-2	13	CASGDKTGYGYTF	TGTGCCAGCGGGGATAAGACAGGCTATGGCTACACCTTC